This T cell receptor (beta chain) was captured by sequencing in a study of shared clonotypes between healthy human individuals. Assay used: immunoSEQ multiplex PCR; TCRdb lists only in-frame clones, some missing. The sample contains under 2,000,000 clones, approximately 94% of which appear only once. Naive CD8 cells were CD45RO-negative, positively selected for CCR7, excluding terminally differentiated effector memory CD45RA+ cells. The receptor was isolated from a man younger than 35 in good health. The sample consisted of naive CD8+ T cells sorted from blood.

The CDR3 protein is CASSTRDRNRADTQYF. CDR3 DNA sequence: TGTGCCAGCAGCACGAGGGACAGGAATAGGGCAGATACGCAGTATTTT. V and J are TRBV9 and TRBJ2-3; TRBD1 aligns across 8 bases. V shed 4 bases, J shed 4 bases, and the junction held 11 bases outside the gene matches. The CDR3 is made up of 16 amino acids. CDR1 and CDR2 from the germline V gene are SGDLS and YYNGEE.